Presented here are 18 T cell receptor beta chains from one specimen sequenced in a study of T-cell reconstitution after alpha-beta-depleted transplantation in children. Unique molecular identifiers were incorporated when the TCRbeta library was constructed. TCRdb reanalysed the PCR reads using MiXCR and keeps one entry per CDR3 protein. Among a few hundred thousand distinct CDR3 sequences listed, under 20% were seen once. Source: PBMCs, mostly from graft donor cells, taken 360 days after TCRalphabeta/CD19-depleted stem cell transplant. These receptors came from a boy younger than two who had a stem cell transplant for Wiskott-Aldrich syndrome, so the T cells may come from the graft donor.

The V and J genes are TRBV12-3 or TRBV12-4 and TRBJ2-7, with 8 bases identical to TRBD1. The trim removed 3 bases at V and 6 bases at J, leaving 7 bases unmatched. The CDR3 consists of 14 residues. The CDR3 sequence is CASSFWDRIFEQYF. CDR3 DNA: TGTGCCAGCAGTTTCTGGGACAGGATATTCGAGCAGTACTTC.

The gene calls are TRBV20-1 and TRBJ1-5; weak D call: TRBD1 (5 bases). Trimming shortened V by 0 bases and J by 5 bases, and 14 bases separated the two germline ends. The germline CDR1 and CDR2 sequences are DFQATT and SNEGSKA (reference sequence). The CDR3 has 15 amino acids. The CDR3: CSARDAGTLDQPQHF. The CDR3 DNA reads as TGCAGTGCTAGAGATGCTGGGACGCTTGATCAGCCCCAGCATTTT.

The chain couples TRBV5-1 to TRBJ2-7, with D possibly being TRBD1 (6 bases). This CDR3 has 16 amino acids. Germline CDR1 SGHRS, CDR2 YFSETQ. V lost 3 bases, J lost 2 bases, and 18 bases lay in between. Written as DNA, the CDR3 is TGCGCCAGCAGCTCGACCAGGGGACCCCGCCCCTACGAGCAGTACTTC. Its translation: CASSSTRGPRPYEQYF.

This clonotype was detected only a few times. The chain carries TRBV10-1 and TRBJ2-3; 7 bases map to TRBD1. The J segment lost 2 bases and the V segment lost 6 bases, leaving 11 bases of the junction unmatched. There are 16 residues in the CDR3. CDR1 WNHNN and CDR2 SYGVQD come from the germline V gene (reference sequence). The CDR3 spells CASRENRGHYTDTQYF. The DNA for the CDR3 is TGCGCCAGCAGGGAGAACAGGGGCCACTACACAGATACGCAGTATTTT.

This clonotype has a handful of counts. This chain links TRBV4-2 with TRBJ2-6; maybe TRBD1 (5 bases). The CDR3 is 17 residues long. V shed 1 base and J shed 4 bases, with 14 bases lying between them. The germline V gene has CDR1 LGHNA and CDR2 YNFKEQ. The CDR3 nucleotides read TGTGCCAGCAGCCAAGGCCGCAGGGCTTTAGGGGCCAACGTCCTGACTTTC. Translation gives CASSQGRRALGANVLTF.

Many counts were recorded for this clonotype. This chain uses TRBV12-3 or TRBV12-4 with TRBJ2-1, with D unresolved. Trimming took 7 bases from V and 8 from J, leaving 9 bases between them. This CDR3 is 11 amino acids long. The CDR3 DNA reads as TGTGCCAGCAACCGGGTGGATGAGCAGTTCTTC. This encodes CASNRVDEQFF.

The chain joins TRBV12-3 or TRBV12-4 to TRBJ2-7; 7 nucleotides agree with TRBD2. J gave up 2 bases and V 7 bases, and 5 bases lay outside the gene matches. The CDR3 loop spans 13 amino acids. CDR3 sequence (DNA): TGTGCCAGCACCAGGGACTACCCCTACGAGCAGTACTTC. Protein sequence: CASTRDYPYEQYF.

Many counts were recorded for this clonotype. The CDR3 is CASSLAVTGGSYNEQFF. CDR3 DNA sequence: TGTGCCAGCAGCTTGGCAGTCACAGGGGGCTCCTACAATGAGCAGTTCTTC. The chain carries TRBV5-5 and TRBJ2-1; 8 positions match TRBD1. CDR1 and CDR2 from the germline V gene are SGHKS and YYEKEE (reference sequence). This CDR3 has 17 residues. After removal of 0 bases from V and 0 bases from J, the junction contained 5 bases not matched to a gene.

CDR3 loop: CASSALVQGKGANVLTF. CDR3 sequence (DNA): TGTGCCAGCAGCGCTTTAGTACAGGGGAAAGGGGCCAACGTCCTGACTTTC. The V call is TRBV7-2, the J call TRBJ2-6, with 7 bases lining up with TRBD1. The CDR3 totals 17 residues. Germline V gene sequence: CDR1 SGHTA, CDR2 FQGNSA. J lost 4 bases, V lost 5 bases, and 11 bases had no gene match.

The gene calls are TRBV7-8 and TRBJ2-2; no reliable D call. The CDR3 is 14 amino acids. Looked up from germline, CDR1 is SGHVS and CDR2 is FQNEAQ. Trimming cost V 5 bases and J 6 bases, with 13 bases left between them. The DNA for the CDR3 is TGTGCCAGCAGCGTTTTGGCTAGTCCCGGGGAGCTGTTTTTT. Protein sequence: CASSVLASPGELFF.

In its sample, this clonotype was seen a few times. This chain links TRBV20-1 with TRBJ2-1; 8 bases are shared with TRBD2. Germline loops: CDR1 DFQATT, CDR2 SNEGSKA (reference sequence). V lost 6 bases, J lost 6 bases, and 22 bases stayed unmatched. The CDR3 contains 18 residues. CDR3 amino acids: CSAKMLGAGVLSLNEQFF. CDR3 coding DNA: TGCAGTGCCAAAATGCTCGGAGCGGGAGTTCTCTCTCTCAATGAGCAGTTCTTC.

The genes are TRBV3-1 and TRBJ2-5; weak D call: TRBD2 (7 bases). V lost 2 bases and J 2 bases, leaving 21 bases between the germline ends. The CDR3 loop spans 18 amino acids. Germline CDR1 and CDR2: LGHDT and YNNKEL (reference sequence). The CDR3 region is CASSQYFKGGRLQETQYF. The CDR3 bases are TGTGCCAGCAGCCAATACTTTAAGGGGGGGCGATTGCAAGAGACCCAGTACTTC.

There are a few counts of this clonotype. The chain links TRBV12-3 or TRBV12-4 to TRBJ1-5; weak D call: TRBD1 (5 bases). The CDR3 runs to 14 residues. V lost 4 bases, J lost 3 bases, and 10 bases lay in between. For the CDR3, the DNA is TGTGCCAGCAGTTCGGGGGGGGTCAATCAGCCCCAGCATTTT. Translated, it gives CASSSGGVNQPQHF.

The CDR3 is CASSPLISGLSNEQFF. The DNA of the CDR3 is TGTGCCAGCTCACCATTGATCAGCGGTCTCTCCAATGAGCAGTTCTTC. The genes are TRBV18 and TRBJ2-1; D is possibly TRBD2 (5 bases). This CDR3 has 16 amino acids. V lost 2 bases and J lost 6, with 17 bases in between. CDR1 KGHSH and CDR2 LQKENI come from the germline V gene.

This clonotype was observed a handful of times. This chain uses TRBV18 with TRBJ2-7; D perhaps matches TRBD1 (5 bases). CDR1 and CDR2 from the germline V gene are KGHSH and LQKENI. The V end was cut by 6 bases, the J end by 6 bases, with 15 bases between. The CDR3 contains 13 residues. DNA for the CDR3: TGTGCCAGCTCTCCCAGGGAAATCTCCGAGCAGTACTTC. This codes for CASSPREISEQYF.

This clonotype occurred a few times. The J gene is TRBJ2-7, the V gene TRBV20-1; D may be TRBD1 (6 bases). CDR1 is DFQATT, CDR2 SNEGSKA, per germline (reference sequence). The CDR3 is 12 amino acids. The germline V and J ends were trimmed by 0 bases and 6 bases, with 9 bases remaining between them. CDR3 sequence: CSAREGGLEQYF. The CDR3 coding sequence is TGCAGTGCTAGAGAAGGGGGTCTCGAGCAGTACTTC.

The rearrangement joins TRBV12-3 or TRBV12-4 to TRBJ2-7; a weak D match, TRBD1 (5 bases). This CDR3 spans 14 amino acids. V was pared by 3 bases and J by 6 bases, with 15 bases between. The CDR3, as DNA: TGTGCCAGCAGTTTGGGGCCAAAGGAACTCGAGCAGTACTTC. Amino acid sequence: CASSLGPKELEQYF.

This clonotype was counted only a few times. The chain joins TRBV29-1 to TRBJ2-5; no clear D. The length of the CDR3 is 11 residues. Germline lookup yields CDR1 SQVTM and CDR2 ANQGSEA. With 5 bases removed from V and 2 bases from J, the gap between germline ends came to 6 bases. This chain's CDR3 is CSVYPQETQYF. The CDR3 nucleotides are TGCAGCGTTTATCCTCAAGAGACCCAGTACTTC.